Listed below are T cell receptor beta chains from one sample, sequenced in a study of identical twins. From the 5' RACE reads, TCRdb called clonotypes with MiXCR, one entry per CDR3 protein. The sample lists around 510,000 distinct CDR3 sequences, roughly an eighth seen once, with approximately 1% in the top ten. The sample was also linked to a second study, of yellow fever vaccine responses in identical twins.

The sequenced sample was CD4+ T cells sorted from blood. The receptors originated from a woman under 30 in good health. Each CDR3 is given with its conserved first and last residue. The D gene is left open where the match is weak. Only some rows state a clone size, as once, few, many or a class for expanded clones.

j_gene | abundance | v_gene | d_gene | CDR3nt | CDR3aa
TRBJ2-7 | - | TRBV2 | - | TGTGCCAGCAGTGAAGCGCGGGCATCGTCCTACGAGCAGTACTTC | CASSEARASSYEQYF
TRBJ2-2 | many | TRBV5-1 | - | TGCGCCAGCAGCTTGGTGACTAGTGTCGGGGAGCTGTTTTTT | CASSLVTSVGELFF
TRBJ2-7 | few | TRBV5-1 | TRBD1 | TGCGCCAGCAGCTTGGGGACAGGGGCCACCTCCTACGAGCAGTACTTC | CASSLGTGATSYEQYF
TRBJ2-7 | - | TRBV28 | - | TGTGCCAGCAGTTTAGTAGCGCGCTACGAGCAGTACTTC | CASSLVARYEQYF
TRBJ2-3 | - | TRBV2 | TRBD2 | TGTGCCAGCAGGGCGCGGGGGATTCTCACAGATACGCAGTATTTT | CASRARGILTDTQYF
TRBJ1-5 | few | TRBV5-1 | - | TGCGCCAGCAGCTTGGGAGCGGGGACCAATCAGCCCCAGCATTTT | CASSLGAGTNQPQHF
TRBJ2-7 | few | TRBV4-1 | - | TGCGCCAGCAGCCGGGGGGCGGACTACGAGCAGTACTTC | CASSRGADYEQYF
TRBJ1-2 | - | TRBV10-3 | TRBD1 | TGTGCCATCAGCTCAACAGGGGGCTACGGCTACACCTTC | CAISSTGGYGYTF
TRBJ1-1 | few | TRBV7-9 | TRBD1 | TGTGCCAGCAGCAAGGACAGGGGAAAGACTGAAGCTTTCTTT | CASSKDRGKTEAFF
TRBJ2-7 | - | TRBV29-1 | - | TGCAGCGGTGGGACAACAAGCTACGAGCAGTACTTC | CSGGTTSYEQYF
TRBJ2-6 | - | TRBV9 | TRBD1 | TGTGCCAGCAGCCCGACGACAGGGCCAAGCTCTGGGGCCAACGTCCTGACTTTC | CASSPTTGPSSGANVLTF
TRBJ2-7 | few | TRBV4-1 | - | TGCGCCAGCAGCCAAGATGTCTCGGAGGGAACCTACGAGCAGTACTTC | CASSQDVSEGTYEQYF
TRBJ2-2 | few | TRBV20-1 | - | TGCAGTGCCGACAGGTCGGGGGAGCTGTTTTTT | CSADRSGELFF
TRBJ2-5 | - | TRBV6-1 | - | TGTGCCAGCAGCAACCCAGGTCCAGAGACCCAGTACTTC | CASSNPGPETQYF
TRBJ2-1 | few | TRBV20-1 | - | TGCAGTGCTATGGACTCCCAGATTTCGGTGAATGAGCAGTTCTTC | CSAMDSQISVNEQFF
TRBJ2-7 | few | TRBV7-2 | TRBD2 | TGTGCCAGCAGCTTAGGAGCGGGAGGGACCTACGAGCAGTACTTC | CASSLGAGGTYEQYF
TRBJ2-3 | few | TRBV20-1 | - | TGCAGTGCATGGGGGTCTAGGAGTCCTAGCACAGATACGCAGTATTTT | CSAWGSRSPSTDTQYF
TRBJ2-1 | - | TRBV12-3/TRBV12-4 | TRBD2 | TGTGCCAGCAGTTTTACTAGCGGGGACTTATACAATGAGCAGTTCTTC | CASSFTSGDLYNEQFF
TRBJ2-1 | - | TRBV12-3/TRBV12-4 | - | TGTGCCTGCAGTTCAGGCGCAGTCACCCTCTTC | CACSSGAVTLF
TRBJ2-7 | few | TRBV4-1 | TRBD2 | TGCGCCAGCAGCCAGCCCACTAGCGGGAGCTACGAGCAGTACTTC | CASSQPTSGSYEQYF
TRBJ2-1 | - | TRBV3-1 | TRBD2 | TGTGCCAGCAGCACAACAAGCGGGGTACTATTCTACAATGAGCAGTTCTTC | CASSTTSGVLFYNEQFF
TRBJ2-1 | few | TRBV6-2/TRBV6-3 | - | TGTGCCAGCAGGCGGCTAGCAGCCTACAATGAGCAGTTCTTC | CASRRLAAYNEQFF
TRBJ2-7 | - | TRBV6-2/TRBV6-3 | - | TGTGCCAGCGGGGCGTACGAGCAGTACTTC | CASGAYEQYF
TRBJ2-5 | - | TRBV15 | TRBD2 | TGTGCCACCACAAAGGGCGGGGGGTACCAAGAGACCCAGTACTTC | CATTKGGGYQETQYF
TRBJ1-3 | many | TRBV29-1 | TRBD1 | TGCAGCGTTGACGGGACAGGTGGTGGAAACACCATATATTTT | CSVDGTGGGNTIYF
TRBJ2-1 | many | TRBV6-2/TRBV6-3 | TRBD1 | TGTGCCAGCAGTTACTCCGGCCACAGGGGGGACTCCTACAATGAGCAGTTCTTC | CASSYSGHRGDSYNEQFF
TRBJ2-2 | few | TRBV11-1 | - | TGTGCCAGCAGCCAACCGGCTGGTAGTCCCGCGAACACCGGGGAGCTGTTTTTT | CASSQPAGSPANTGELFF
TRBJ1-2 | few | TRBV28 | - | TGTGCCAGCAGTTTCTCAACTCACAGGGTTGGCTACACCTTC | CASSFSTHRVGYTF
TRBJ2-2 | - | TRBV2 | - | TGTGCCAGCAGTGAAGTACAGGTCGGGGAGCTGTTTTTT | CASSEVQVGELFF
TRBJ2-1 | - | TRBV5-4 | - | TGTGCCAGCAGCTCGATGACCAACAATGAGCAGTTCTTC | CASSSMTNNEQFF
TRBJ1-1 | few | TRBV27 | TRBD1 | TGTGCCAGCAGTGGGCGACAGGGGGCGCGGACTGAAGCTTTCTTT | CASSGRQGARTEAFF
TRBJ2-3 | - | TRBV4-3 | TRBD1 | TGCGCCAGCAGCCAAGGACAGGGTGAGACAGATACGCAGTATTTT | CASSQGQGETDTQYF
TRBJ2-5 | - | TRBV12-3/TRBV12-4 | TRBD2 | TGTGCCTGCAGCCTCAGACTAGCGGGAGGGCTAGTGGGGGAGACCCAGTACTTC | CACSLRLAGGLVGETQYF
TRBJ2-3 | few | TRBV7-3 | TRBD2 | TGTGCCAGCAGCGTTTGGGGAGCGGGGGGGCCGGATACGCAGTATTTT | CASSVWGAGGPDTQYF
TRBJ2-3 | - | TRBV3-1 | - | TGTGCCAGCAGCCAACAAGCGGGTAGGGGTGATACGCAGTATTTT | CASSQQAGRGDTQYF
TRBJ2-7 | - | TRBV18 | - | TGTGCCAGCTCACCAATAGGCAGCTCCTACGAGCAGTACTTC | CASSPIGSSYEQYF
TRBJ2-3 | - | TRBV19 | TRBD2 | TGTGCCAGTAGTAGTCCGGGACTAGCTGGAGATACGCAGTATTTT | CASSSPGLAGDTQYF
TRBJ2-2 | few | TRBV20-1 | - | TGCAGTGCTAGAAAAAGGGACACCCACACCGGGGAGCTGTTTTTT | CSARKRDTHTGELFF
TRBJ2-7 | few | TRBV6-5 | TRBD2 | TGTGCCAGCAGTTTTTCCGGGGAGGGTGAGTACGAGCAGTACTTC | CASSFSGEGEYEQYF
TRBJ2-3 | - | TRBV10-3 | - | TGTGCCATCATGGGGATACAACGGGATACGCAGTATTTT | CAIMGIQRDTQYF
TRBJ2-2 | many | TRBV12-3/TRBV12-4 | TRBD2 | TGTGCCAGCAGTGCCCGTTGGGGGGGGAACACCGGGGAGCTGTTTTTT | CASSARWGGNTGELFF
TRBJ2-1 | - | TRBV6-1 | - | TGTGCCAGCAGTGAATGGAGGACAACCGCCTGGGATGAGCAGTTCTTC | CASSEWRTTAWDEQFF
TRBJ2-5 | - | TRBV16 | - | TGTGCCAGCAGCCAATTCGGGGAATCAGAGACCCAGTACTTC | CASSQFGESETQYF
TRBJ2-6 | few | TRBV7-9 | TRBD1 | TGTGCCAGCAGCTACCAGACAGGGCGCTCTGGGGCCAACGTCCTGACTTTC | CASSYQTGRSGANVLTF
TRBJ2-7 | few | TRBV12-3/TRBV12-4 | - | TGTGCCAGCAGTGACCGCCATGAGAACGAGCAGTACTTC | CASSDRHENEQYF